One TCR beta chain is described in this entry. The J segment lost 1 base and the V segment lost 3 bases, leaving 3 bases of the junction unmatched. The CDR3 is made up of 15 amino acids. Germline CDR1 reads LGHNA; CDR2 reads YSLEER. As originally analysed: Estimated nucleated cell counts came from reference gene primer amplification. The table came from immunoSEQ multiplex PCR; TCRdb's copy has only in-frame clones and leaves some out. For V, J and clone size, that table is used; D and trimming come from the DNA. Of about 210,000 clones listed, around 80% are singletons. This sample stems from a study of blood T cell repertoires in COVID-19. For the study at large: Whether acute or convalescent, the COVID-19 samples came from the United States, Italy and Spain. PBMCs, B-cell-depleted T cells, or T cells provided the cDNA or gDNA that made up the material.

The chain links TRBV4-3 to TRBJ1-3; TRBD1 aligns across 7 bases. The source is a man aged 50 or older with active or convalescent COVID-19. The material sequenced was peripheral blood. The CDR3 protein is CASSHPGGSGNTIYF. The CDR3 DNA follows: TGCGCCAGCAGCCATCCAGGGGGTTCTGGAAACACCATATATTTT.